This TCR beta chain stems from a study of identifying expanded T cells in peripheral blood. Comments on this clone: The antigen remains undetermined.

Findings of the study overall: Differentially abundant clones: 1 to 1.5 between replicates, roughly 16 at approximately 13 days, 19 to 20 at four.

Using immunoSEQ multiplex PCR, the repertoire was profiled, and TCRdb retains in-frame clones only, with some absent. This repertoire shows 75,000 to 95,000 clones, roughly 85% found once; its top ten account for around 4%. This TCR was recovered from a person aged 18 to 75 in good health. Sequenced: blood.

The CDR3 protein is CASSLQGANYGYTF. DNA for the CDR3: TGTGCCAGCAGCTTACAGGGAGCTAACTATGGCTACACCTTC. V gene TRBV7-2 combines with J gene TRBJ1-2; tentative D call: TRBD1 (5 bases). Germline V gene sequence: CDR1 SGHTA, CDR2 FQGNSA. The V gene lost 2 bases and the J gene lost 0 bases, with 7 bases spanning the gap. This CDR3 has 14 residues.